One T cell receptor beta chain is described in this entry. The antigen remains undetermined. This specimen comes from a study of blood T cells in healthy people across ages. The study, taken as a whole, reports: Diversity was estimated from one million T cells, and these estimates were considered underestimates. Since the PBMCs were unsorted, naive and antigen-experienced cells could not be conclusively compared.

This CDR3 region has 16 residues. The J segment lost 8 bases and the V segment lost 3 bases, leaving 11 bases of the junction unmatched. Germline-derived CDR1 and CDR2 are DFQATT and SNEGSKA (reference sequence). Using a J-beta primer mix together with a sample-barcoded 5' primer, a second PCR was run for about 6 to 12 cycles. A minimum of 2.5 million CDR3-containing paired-end reads was obtained for each sample. A single record per CDR3 protein comes from TCRdb applying MiXCR to the 5' RACE reads. The data hold hundreds of thousands of distinct CDR3 sequences, with roughly 53% observed a single time.

The sequence was collected from a man in his fifties or sixties in good health. The specimen sequenced was blood. The chain employs TRBV20-1 and TRBJ2-1; 12 nucleotides agree with TRBD2. The CDR3 region has the DNA TGCAGTGCTAGTACCCGACTAGCGGGAGTTAGGGATGAGCAGTTCTTC. Its translation: CSASTRLAGVRDEQFF.